This T cell receptor (beta chain) was observed in a study of blood T cell repertoires in COVID-19. The germline V gene encodes CDR1 SGHTA and CDR2 FQGNSA. The CDR3 is 19 amino acids. With V trimmed by 2 bases and J by 5 bases, 16 bases remained unmatched. This table comes from immunoSEQ multiplex PCR, and its TCRdb copy is limited to in-frame clones, with some not included. The sample includes approximately 300,000 clones, more than 90% seen only once; the top ten take around 3.9%. The sample comprised PBMCs or T cells enriched from blood (not recorded which). The rearrangement joins TRBV7-2 to TRBJ1-4; 8 bases fit TRBD1. This TCR came from a woman in her twenties or thirties who had been exposed to COVID-19. CDR3 residues: CASSLIGFDRGGINEKLFF. The CDR3 DNA reads as TGTGCCAGCAGCTTAATAGGGTTCGACAGGGGAGGGATAAATGAAAAACTGTTTTTT.